This is a list of T cell receptor beta chains from one sample in a study of vaccination and CD4 T cells after COVID-19. TCRdb recomputed calls from the PCR reads with MiXCR, one row per CDR3 protein. The top ten hold over 3.5% of the sample, which has tens of thousands of distinct CDR3 sequences, under 55% seen once. Their recognized antigens are unknown. Sequencing was carried out using CD4+ T cells from blood, cultured in vitro. Receptors originate from a human donor who had recovered from COVID-19. The conserved cysteine and the conserved F or W are not part of the CDR3 here. The D gene is left open where the match is weak.

v_gene	d_gene	CDR3aa
TRBV2	-	ASRSGTISYEQY
TRBV6-1	TRBD2	ASSEGTSGSASDTQY
TRBV6-1	-	ASSGQGGGPYEQY
TRBV24-1	TRBD1	ATSDTGQGAEAF
TRBV15	TRBD1	ATSRDPKGQGGYT
TRBV10-1	TRBD2	ASSAASGRSYNEQF
TRBV28	-	ASSQGVYGYT
TRBV5-4	-	ASSSPLDYTDTQY
TRBV18	-	ASSPQGLNGYT
TRBV10-1	TRBD1	ASSERRGQYNEQF
TRBV5-8	TRBD1	ASNRGLRTEAF
TRBV4-3	TRBD1	ASSQVLTGASSGNTIY
TRBV19	TRBD1	ASSIGGQTFTDTQY
TRBV9	TRBD1	ASSGQGATGYT
TRBV25-1	TRBD1	ASSGTGLDGDTQY
TRBV30	-	AWRDSGNTIY
TRBV10-3	TRBD2	ASLTGTSIGAGELF
TRBV7-2	-	ASSASGRLNYGYT
TRBV5-8	-	ASSFDGGGVLH
TRBV10-3	TRBD2	ATGGGTGELF
TRBV28	TRBD1	ASSPGGRSEAF
TRBV29-1	TRBD1	SVETGVETQY
TRBV5-4	-	ASSFKGSGNYGYT
TRBV28	-	ATYDRSGNTGELF
TRBV15	-	ATSRVSLGSLTGNTIY
TRBV27	-	ASGPEEGVGANVLT
TRBV19	-	ASSISVSNSPLH
TRBV24-1	-	ATSDSTGLSGELF
TRBV7-2	TRBD1	ASSLGRGRSNGEKLF
TRBV12-3/TRBV12-4	TRBD2	ASSPGTSGDRGEQY
TRBV12-3/TRBV12-4	-	ASSWGRGNQPQH
TRBV20-1	-	SARVMNTEAF
TRBV20-1	-	SAGPLNTEAF
TRBV7-2	TRBD1	ASSLTGGQETQY
TRBV28	-	ASSFARGGNQPQH
TRBV5-1	TRBD1	ASSQTYRGREQY
TRBV28	-	ASSPSWGNTEAF
TRBV20-1	-	SARGSGVHNEQF
TRBV7-2	-	ASSLDGYGYT
TRBV19	TRBD1	ASGDSSYEQY
TRBV7-9	-	ASSLEMAEQF
TRBV10-3	TRBD1	AISESTGGDTQY
TRBV19	TRBD1	ASSIGTGANNEQF
TRBV2	TRBD1	ASGSDRASPLH
TRBV12-3/TRBV12-4	TRBD1	ASSRDSYEQY
TRBV7-8	-	ASSLATEQETQY
TRBV7-3	-	ASSLAGMAYNEQF